This T cell receptor beta chain derives from a study of a mutant IDH1 vaccine in newly diagnosed glioma. About the study: Patients received vaccination from 4-6 weeks after radiotherapy alone, or with temozolomide cycles.

Clones were sequenced by immunoSEQ multiplex PCR, and TCRdb holds only the in-frame ones, with some missing. The data hold 35,000 to 40,000 clones, with 81% observed a single time. General study results and limits: Changes in the top peripheral T cell clonotypes seemingly had no bearing on pseudoprogression.

The CDR3 is made up of 15 amino acids. Per the germline V gene, CDR1 is SQVTM and CDR2 is ANQGSEA. Trimming took 4 bases from V and 6 from J; bases not matched to a gene: 13. The time point was: week 23, last vaccination. Vaccinated patients received 300 ug of mutant IDH1 20-mer peptide per dose, with topical imiquimod. This clone was seen a few times. Its antigen is unidentified. The chain carries TRBV29-1 and TRBJ2-3, with 7 nucleotides matching TRBD2. Material: PBMCs, obtained from a glioma patient whose treatment included an IDH1 peptide vaccine. This clonotype originated in a man aged 35 to 55 with glioma. This chain's CDR3 is CSVAGLPPRGDTQYF. CDR3 bases: TGCAGCGTTGCGGGACTACCTCCTCGGGGGGATACGCAGTATTTT.